This T cell receptor beta chain came from a study of metastatic and nonmetastatic thyroid tumors. Study at large: Repertoires from blood and tumor or nodule tissue of malignant and benign thyroid patients were compared. Regarding the study as a whole: Malignant thyroid tumors reportedly had TCR beta diversity that was significantly higher than in benign nodules, in blood and tumor.

Germline V CDR1 and CDR2: KGHSH, LQKENI. This CDR3 is built from 14 residues. V was pared by 5 bases and J by 9 bases, with 17 bases between. This clone showed up many times. The antigen is undetermined. As originally analysed: CDR3 was compared across clinicopathological groups, and the resulting differences were used to build a distant-metastasis classifier for papillary thyroid cancer. MiXCR was used by TCRdb to re-call the PCR reads. Here the V and J calls rest on TCRdb's processing, not on the authors' analysis. The sample holds around 50,000 clones; less than 25% are singletons and the top ten take approximately 3.9%. Patients had received no treatment of any kind before thyroid surgery.

Material for sequencing was blood. This receptor was obtained from a male donor with papillary thyroid cancer or a benign thyroid nodule (not recorded which). Some clones in this sample may be carry-over from other donors' samples. The gene calls are TRBV18 and TRBJ1-5; TRBD1 might be the D (5 bases). CDR3 region: CASSTDSKPPPQHF. In DNA, the CDR3 is TGTGCCAGCTCAACCGACAGTAAACCCCCGCCCCAGCATTTT.